These 18 T cell receptor beta chains were sequenced from one sample in a study of T-cell reconstitution after alpha-beta-depleted transplantation in children. A library of TCRbeta sequences, prepared with unique molecular identifiers, was generated. TCRdb redid the calling of the PCR reads with MiXCR, one entry per CDR3 protein. The sample lists about 400,000 distinct CDR3 sequences; about a fifth were seen once. The specimen was PBMCs from the stem cell graft donor, collected from the stem cell graft. Receptors originate from a human donor who donated a stem cell graft to a child with acute myeloid leukemia.

This clonotype was counted between two and nine times. V usage is TRBV29-1 and J usage is TRBJ2-2; the D call may be TRBD1 or TRBD2 (5 bases each). The CDR3 sequence is 11 residues long. Germline-derived CDR1 and CDR2 are SQVTM and ANQGSEA. Here the CDR3 reads CEYRDPGELFF. The DNA of the CDR3 is TGCGAATATAGGGACCCCGGGGAGCTGTTTTTT.

The gene calls are TRBV5-1 and TRBJ2-4; 9 bases match TRBD1. The V gene end was trimmed by 0 bases and the J gene end by 6 bases; junction bases not matched to a gene: 4. CDR1 is SGHRS and CDR2 is YFSETQ in the germline V gene. The CDR3 runs 15 residues. The CDR3 protein is CASSLEDRGANIQYF. The CDR3 DNA is TGCGCCAGCAGCTTGGAGGACAGGGGAGCAAACATTCAGTACTTC.

J is TRBJ2-1 and V is TRBV12-3 or TRBV12-4; a possible D gene is TRBD2 (6 bases). This CDR3 contains 16 residues. Trimming cost V 1 base and J 8 bases, with 18 bases left between them. CDR3: CASSLGAGIEGHEQFF. Here the CDR3 DNA reads TGTGCCAGCAGTTTAGGGGCGGGGATAGAGGGTCATGAGCAGTTCTTC.

Many counts were recorded for this clonotype. The chain couples TRBV12-3 or TRBV12-4 to TRBJ2-7, with 14 bases aligning to TRBD2. The CDR3 is 16 amino acids. V lost 5 bases, J lost 5 bases, and 8 bases stayed unmatched. This chain's CDR3 is CASSAPGLAGVDEQYF. The CDR3 coding sequence is TGTGCCAGCAGTGCCCCGGGACTAGCGGGAGTGGACGAGCAGTACTTC.

This clonotype turned up a few times. V usage is TRBV12-3 or TRBV12-4 and J usage is TRBJ2-2, with D unresolved. CDR3 length: 13 residues. Trimming took 4 bases from V and 6 from J, leaving 9 bases between them. The CDR3 region has the DNA TGTGCCAGCAGTTCAGTAGGGTCCGGGGAGCTGTTTTTT. This sequence encodes CASSSVGSGELFF.

V is TRBV18 and J is TRBJ2-4; possibly TRBD1 or TRBD2 for D (5 bases each). The CDR3 length is 19 residues. The V end was cut by 8 bases, the J end by 0 bases, with 26 bases between. CDR1 and CDR2 from the germline V gene are KGHSH and LQKENI. The CDR3 loop is CASSPTGTISVVAKNIQYF. As DNA, the CDR3 is TGTGCCAGCAGTCCCACCGGGACGATATCTGTGGTAGCCAAAAACATTCAGTACTTC.

This clonotype was detected ten times or more. V usage is TRBV29-1 and J usage is TRBJ1-1; no firm D call. V lost 4 bases and J lost 2, with 11 bases in between. The CDR3 sequence is 13 residues long. Germline lookup yields CDR1 SQVTM and CDR2 ANQGSEA. The CDR3 loop reads CSVVWVRNTEAFF. The CDR3 region has the DNA TGCAGCGTTGTTTGGGTCAGAAACACTGAAGCTTTCTTT.

The CDR3 nucleotides read TGCGCCAGCACCAGGGACAGGGCGACCGGGGAGCTGTTTTTT. Its translation is CASTRDRATGELFF. The gene calls are TRBV5-1 and TRBJ2-2, with 9 bases identical to TRBD1. This CDR3 is built from 14 residues. Germline V lookup: CDR1 SGHRS, CDR2 YFSETQ. J gave up 5 bases and V 6 bases, and 5 bases lay outside the gene matches.

The rearrangement links TRBV28 to TRBJ1-2; perhaps TRBD1 as D (6 bases). This CDR3 has 14 amino acids. V was shortened by 3 bases and J by 3 bases, with 11 bases between the two germline ends. CDR1 is MDHEN, CDR2 SYDVKM, per germline. Here the CDR3 reads CASSLGRGYYGYTF. The CDR3 DNA is TGTGCCAGCAGTTTGGGCAGGGGATACTATGGCTACACCTTC.

The chain employs TRBV4-3 and TRBJ2-3; 8 bases line up with TRBD2. The germline V gene has CDR1 LGHNA and CDR2 YSLEER. The CDR3 has 15 residues. Trimming removed 1 base from V and 5 bases from J; junction bases left unmatched: 5. CDR3 coding DNA: TGCGCCAGCAGCCAAGCGGGAGGGGGGAGAGATACGCAGTATTTT. Translated: CASSQAGGGRDTQYF.

This clonotype has a handful of counts. The germline gene is not matched at one end of the junction; a read error may be the cause. The V gene is TRBV20-1, the J gene TRBJ2-7; TRBD2 might be the D (5 bases). The germline V gene encodes CDR1 DFQATT and CDR2 SNEGSKA (reference sequence). The CDR3 consists of 15 residues. CDR3 protein: CCARDQWESTYEQYF. CDR3 bases: TGCTGTGCTAGAGATCAGTGGGAGTCGACCTACGAGCAGTACTTC.

This chain connects TRBV5-1 to TRBJ2-1; 7 bases align to TRBD1. V trimming: 2 bases; J trimming: 3 bases; junction bases outside the gene matches: 5. CDR3 size: 15 residues. Germline V CDR1 and CDR2: SGHRS, YFSETQ. The CDR3 spells CASSLVGQVYNEQFF. The CDR3, as DNA: TGCGCCAGCAGCTTAGTTGGACAGGTCTACAATGAGCAGTTCTTC.

The chain is built from TRBV12-3 or TRBV12-4 and TRBJ1-5; tentative D call: TRBD1 (5 bases). The CDR3 runs 13 residues. Trimming took off 4 bases at V and 7 bases at J, with 11 bases between the two ends. Here the CDR3 DNA reads TGTGCCAGCAGTTCCACGTGGGGGCAGCCCCAGCATTTT. Protein: CASSSTWGQPQHF.

This clonotype has just a few counts. V gene TRBV30 combines with J gene TRBJ1-5; D is unclear. The CDR3 consists of 13 residues. V lost 0 bases and J 5 bases, leaving 8 bases between the germline ends. Looked up from germline, CDR1 is GTSNPN and CDR2 is SVGIG (reference sequence). The CDR3 region is CAWSVRGDQPQHF. The DNA of the CDR3 is TGTGCCTGGAGTGTACGAGGCGATCAGCCCCAGCATTTT.

In its sample, this clonotype was seen a few times. The gene calls are TRBV29-1 and TRBJ2-7; D remains unclear. The length of the CDR3 is 12 residues. The germline V gene encodes CDR1 SQVTM and CDR2 ANQGSEA. The V gene lost 0 bases and the J gene lost 6 bases, with 9 bases spanning the gap. The CDR3, as DNA: TGCAGCGTTGAAGATTCAGGCAGCGAGCAGTACTTC. Translated, it gives CSVEDSGSEQYF.

This clonotype was counted only a few times. The V call is TRBV2, the J call TRBJ2-1, with D maybe TRBD2 (5 bases). The V and J ends lost 4 bases and 10 bases respectively, with 14 bases between them. The CDR3 has 13 amino acids. Per germline, CDR1 SNHLY and CDR2 FYNNEI. Here the CDR3 DNA reads TGTGCCAGCAGTGCAGGACTGCCCGGGGAGCAGTTCTTC. Translating gives CASSAGLPGEQFF.

The genes are TRBV4-1 and TRBJ2-5, with TRBD1 identical over 9 bases. CDR1 MGHRA and CDR2 YSYEKL come from the germline V gene. Unmatched junction bases numbered 11, after V lost 7 bases and J lost 5 bases. This CDR3 is built from 15 residues. The CDR3 reads CASTPTGTGRETQYF. The CDR3 DNA sequence: TGCGCCAGCACCCCCACCGGGACAGGGAGGGAGACCCAGTACTTC.

The gene calls are TRBV4-3 and TRBJ2-1; possible D gene TRBD1, 6 bases. Germline CDR1 LGHNA, CDR2 YSLEER. Trimming stripped 0 bases from V and 0 bases from J, with 12 bases between. The CDR3 sequence is 17 residues long. CDR3 residues: CASSQDWTDRSYNEQFF. Here the CDR3 DNA reads TGCGCCAGCAGCCAAGATTGGACAGATCGCTCCTACAATGAGCAGTTCTTC.